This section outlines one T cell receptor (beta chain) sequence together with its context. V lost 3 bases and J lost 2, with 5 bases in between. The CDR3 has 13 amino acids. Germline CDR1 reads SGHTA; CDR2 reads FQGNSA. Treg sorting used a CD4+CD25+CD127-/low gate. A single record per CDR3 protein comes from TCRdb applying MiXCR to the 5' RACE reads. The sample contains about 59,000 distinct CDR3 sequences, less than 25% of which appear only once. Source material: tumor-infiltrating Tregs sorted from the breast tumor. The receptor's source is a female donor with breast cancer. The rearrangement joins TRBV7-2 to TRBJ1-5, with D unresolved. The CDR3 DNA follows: TGTGCCAGCAGCTTTGAACGCAATCAGCCCCAGCATTTT. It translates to CASSFERNQPQHF.